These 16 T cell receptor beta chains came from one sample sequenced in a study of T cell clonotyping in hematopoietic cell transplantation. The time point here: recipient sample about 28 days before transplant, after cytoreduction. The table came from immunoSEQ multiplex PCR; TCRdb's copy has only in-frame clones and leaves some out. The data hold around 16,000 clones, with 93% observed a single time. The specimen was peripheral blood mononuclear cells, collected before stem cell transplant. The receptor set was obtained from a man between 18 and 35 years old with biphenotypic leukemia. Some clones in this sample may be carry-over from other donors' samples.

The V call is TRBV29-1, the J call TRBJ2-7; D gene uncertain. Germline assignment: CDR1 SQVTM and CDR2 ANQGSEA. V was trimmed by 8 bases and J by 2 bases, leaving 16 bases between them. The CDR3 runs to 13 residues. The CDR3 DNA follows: TGCAGCATCGTCCAGGACGTACCCTACGAGCAGTACTTC. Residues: CSIVQDVPYEQYF.

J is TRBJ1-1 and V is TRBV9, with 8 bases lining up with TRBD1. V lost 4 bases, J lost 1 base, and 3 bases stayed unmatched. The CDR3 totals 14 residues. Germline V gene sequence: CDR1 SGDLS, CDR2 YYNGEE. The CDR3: CASSPGQGNTEAFF. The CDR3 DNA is TGTGCCAGCAGCCCTGGACAGGGGAACACTGAAGCTTTCTTT. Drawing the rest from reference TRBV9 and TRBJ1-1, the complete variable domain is DSGVTQTPKHLITATGQRVTLRCSPRSGDLSVYWYQQSLDQGLQFLIQYYNGEERAKGNILERFSAQQFPDLHSELNLSSLELGDSALYFCASSPGQGNTEAFFGQGTRLTVV.

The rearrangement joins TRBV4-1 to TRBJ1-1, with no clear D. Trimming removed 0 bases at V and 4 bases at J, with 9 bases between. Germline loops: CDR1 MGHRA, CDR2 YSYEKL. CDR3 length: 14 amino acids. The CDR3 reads CASSQDPGSTEAFF. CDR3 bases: TGCGCCAGCAGCCAAGATCCGGGGAGCACTGAAGCTTTCTTT.

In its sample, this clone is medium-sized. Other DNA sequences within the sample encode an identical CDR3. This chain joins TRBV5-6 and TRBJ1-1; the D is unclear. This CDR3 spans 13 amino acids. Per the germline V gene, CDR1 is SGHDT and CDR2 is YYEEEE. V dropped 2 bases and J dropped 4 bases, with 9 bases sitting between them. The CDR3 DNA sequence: TGTGCCAGCAGCTTCGGCAGAGGCACTGAAGCTTTCTTT. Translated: CASSFGRGTEAFF.

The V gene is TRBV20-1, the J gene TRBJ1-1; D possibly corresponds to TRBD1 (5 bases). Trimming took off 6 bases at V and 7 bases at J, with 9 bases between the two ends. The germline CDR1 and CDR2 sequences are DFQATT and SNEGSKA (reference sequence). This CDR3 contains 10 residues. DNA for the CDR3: TGCAGTGCGACGGGGGGTGAAGCTTTCTTT. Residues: CSATGGEAFF.

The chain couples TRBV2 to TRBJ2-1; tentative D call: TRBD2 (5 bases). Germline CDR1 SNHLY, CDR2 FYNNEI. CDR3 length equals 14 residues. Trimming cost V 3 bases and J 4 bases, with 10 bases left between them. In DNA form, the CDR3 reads TGTGCCAGCAGTGACTCGGGGTTTTACAATGAGCAGTTCTTC. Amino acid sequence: CASSDSGFYNEQFF.

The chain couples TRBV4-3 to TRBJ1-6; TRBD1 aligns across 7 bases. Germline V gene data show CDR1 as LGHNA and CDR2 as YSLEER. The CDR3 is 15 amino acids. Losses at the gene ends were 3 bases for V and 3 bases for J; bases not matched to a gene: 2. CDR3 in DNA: TGCGCCAGCAGCCAGGGGGACAGCTATAATTCACCCCTCCACTTT. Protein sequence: CASSQGDSYNSPLHF.

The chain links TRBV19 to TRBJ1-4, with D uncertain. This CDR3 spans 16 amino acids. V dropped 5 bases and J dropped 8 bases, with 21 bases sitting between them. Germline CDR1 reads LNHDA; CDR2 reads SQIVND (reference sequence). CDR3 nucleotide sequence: TGTGCCAGTAGTGTTACCTCCCCGAGCGCCCGCGAAAAACTGTTTTTT. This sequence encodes CASSVTSPSAREKLFF.

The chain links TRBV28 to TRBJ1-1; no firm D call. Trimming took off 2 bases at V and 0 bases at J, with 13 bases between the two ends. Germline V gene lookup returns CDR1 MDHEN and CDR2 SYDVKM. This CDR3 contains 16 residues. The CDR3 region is CASSLNSGLMNTEAFF. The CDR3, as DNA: TGTGCCAGCAGTTTAAACTCCGGACTCATGAACACTGAAGCTTTCTTT.

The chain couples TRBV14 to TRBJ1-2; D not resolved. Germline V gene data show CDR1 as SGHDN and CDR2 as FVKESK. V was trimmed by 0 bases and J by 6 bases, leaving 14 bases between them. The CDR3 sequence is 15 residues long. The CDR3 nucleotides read TGTGCCAGCAGCCAAGATGGAGGTCTTGGTCATGGCTACACCTTC. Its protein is CASSQDGGLGHGYTF.

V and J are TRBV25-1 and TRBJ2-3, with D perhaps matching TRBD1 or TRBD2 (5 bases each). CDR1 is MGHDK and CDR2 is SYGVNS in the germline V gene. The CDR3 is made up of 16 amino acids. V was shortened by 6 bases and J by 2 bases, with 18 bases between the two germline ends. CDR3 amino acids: CASSLRARGDTDTQYF. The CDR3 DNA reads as TGTGCCAGCAGCCTCCGGGCTAGAGGGGACACAGATACGCAGTATTTT.

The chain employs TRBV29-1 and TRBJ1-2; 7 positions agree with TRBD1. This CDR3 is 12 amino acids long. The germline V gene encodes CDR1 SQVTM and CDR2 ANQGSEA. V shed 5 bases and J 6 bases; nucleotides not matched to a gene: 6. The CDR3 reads CSVRDRDHGYTF. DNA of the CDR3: TGCAGCGTTCGCGACAGGGACCATGGCTACACCTTC.

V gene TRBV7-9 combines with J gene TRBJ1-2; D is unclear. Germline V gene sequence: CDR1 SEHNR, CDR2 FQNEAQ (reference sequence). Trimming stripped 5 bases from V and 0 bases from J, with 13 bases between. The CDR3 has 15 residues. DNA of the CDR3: TGTGCCAGCAGCCCACTGGACCGGTCTAACTATGGCTACACCTTC. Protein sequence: CASSPLDRSNYGYTF.

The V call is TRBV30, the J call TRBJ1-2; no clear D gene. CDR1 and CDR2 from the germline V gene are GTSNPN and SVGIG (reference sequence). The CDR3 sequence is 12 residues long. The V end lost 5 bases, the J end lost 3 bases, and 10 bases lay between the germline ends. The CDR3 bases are TGTGCCTGGTCCTTTGGGGACTATGGCTACACCTTC. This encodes CAWSFGDYGYTF.

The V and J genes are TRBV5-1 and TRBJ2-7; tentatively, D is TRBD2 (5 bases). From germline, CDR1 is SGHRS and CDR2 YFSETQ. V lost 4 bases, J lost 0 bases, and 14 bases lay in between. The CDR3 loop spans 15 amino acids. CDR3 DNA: TGCGCCAGCAGCCTGGTTGGAGGTAGCTCCTACGAGCAGTACTTC. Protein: CASSLVGGSSYEQYF.

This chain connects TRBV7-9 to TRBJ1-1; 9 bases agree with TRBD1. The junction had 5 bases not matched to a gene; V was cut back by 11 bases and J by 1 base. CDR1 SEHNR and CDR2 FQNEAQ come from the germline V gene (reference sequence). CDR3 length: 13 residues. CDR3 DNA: TGTGCCGCGGGACAGGGCCCGAACACTGAAGCTTTCTTT. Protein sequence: CAAGQGPNTEAFF.